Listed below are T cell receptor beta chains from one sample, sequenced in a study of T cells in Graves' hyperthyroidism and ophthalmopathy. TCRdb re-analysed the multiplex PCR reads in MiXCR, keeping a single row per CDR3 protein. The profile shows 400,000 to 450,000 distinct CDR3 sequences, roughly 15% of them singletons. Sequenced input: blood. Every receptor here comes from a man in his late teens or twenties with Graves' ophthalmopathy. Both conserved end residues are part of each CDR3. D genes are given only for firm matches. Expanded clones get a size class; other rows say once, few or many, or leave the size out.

CDR3 protein: CASSYPQVAGVRLTQYF; CDR3 DNA: TGTGCCAGCAGTTACCCCCAAGTAGCGGGCGTTAGGTTGACGCAGTATTTT; J gene: TRBJ2-3; clone size: NA; V gene: TRBV6-5; D gene: TRBD2
CDR3 protein: CASSLIYGYTF; CDR3 DNA: TGTGCCAGCAGCTTAATCTATGGCTACACCTTC; J gene: TRBJ1-2; clone size: many; V gene: TRBV7-9; D gene: NA
CDR3 protein: CASSLATIRSTGELFF; CDR3 DNA: TGTGCCAGCAGCTTAGCGACAATCAGGAGCACCGGGGAGCTGTTTTTT; J gene: TRBJ2-2; clone size: few; V gene: TRBV7-8; D gene: NA
CDR3 protein: CSARDYGSATDTQYF; CDR3 DNA: TGCAGTGCTAGAGATTATGGGTCGGCCACAGATACGCAGTATTTT; J gene: TRBJ2-3; clone size: many; V gene: TRBV20-1; D gene: NA
CDR3 protein: CSASSTGPETQYF; CDR3 DNA: TGCAGTGCTAGCTCGACAGGGCCGGAGACCCAGTACTTC; J gene: TRBJ2-5; clone size: many; V gene: TRBV20-1; D gene: TRBD1
CDR3 protein: CSARDLYGESFEQYF; CDR3 DNA: TGCAGTGCTAGAGATCTGTATGGGGAGTCGTTCGAGCAGTACTTC; J gene: TRBJ2-7; clone size: NA; V gene: TRBV20-1; D gene: NA
CDR3 protein: CATERSTGKNEQFF; CDR3 DNA: TGTGCCACGGAAAGGAGCACAGGGAAGAATGAGCAGTTCTTC; J gene: TRBJ2-1; clone size: many; V gene: TRBV15; D gene: NA
CDR3 protein: CASSLREGDTDTQYF; CDR3 DNA: TGTGCCAGCAGCTTGCGGGAGGGTGACACAGATACGCAGTATTTT; J gene: TRBJ2-3; clone size: many; V gene: TRBV11-2; D gene: TRBD2
CDR3 protein: CATSENGQGGYNEQFF; CDR3 DNA: TGTGCCACCAGTGAAAACGGACAGGGGGGTTACAATGAGCAGTTCTTC; J gene: TRBJ2-1; clone size: few; V gene: TRBV24-1; D gene: TRBD1
CDR3 protein: CASSIEGGRGIGDQPQHF; CDR3 DNA: TGTGCCAGTAGTATAGAGGGTGGCAGGGGTATAGGGGATCAGCCCCAGCATTTT; J gene: TRBJ1-5; clone size: NA; V gene: TRBV19; D gene: NA
CDR3 protein: CASSEGTGTTQYF; CDR3 DNA: TGTGCCAGCAGTGAAGGGACAGGGACGACCCAGTACTTC; J gene: TRBJ2-5; clone size: many; V gene: TRBV2; D gene: TRBD1
CDR3 protein: CASSLGAGAEAFF; CDR3 DNA: TGTGCCAGCAGCTTAGGAGCAGGGGCTGAAGCTTTCTTT; J gene: TRBJ1-1; clone size: many; V gene: TRBV11-2; D gene: NA
CDR3 protein: CAIRDPRFSGYTF; CDR3 DNA: TGTGCCATCAGAGATCCCCGTTTTAGTGGCTACACCTTC; J gene: TRBJ1-2; clone size: few; V gene: TRBV10-3; D gene: NA
CDR3 protein: CSARGQDQETQYF; CDR3 DNA: TGCAGTGCTAGGGGGCAAGACCAAGAGACCCAGTACTTC; J gene: TRBJ2-5; clone size: many; V gene: TRBV20-1; D gene: NA
CDR3 protein: CSVEGGRTYNEQFF; CDR3 DNA: TGCAGCGTTGAGGGCGGCCGTACCTACAATGAGCAGTTCTTC; J gene: TRBJ2-1; clone size: NA; V gene: TRBV29-1; D gene: NA